This T cell receptor (beta chain) was documented in a study of T cells in localized non-small cell lung cancer. Clones were read by immunoSEQ multiplex PCR, and TCRdb kept only the in-frame ones, dropping some. The data show some 55,000 clones, approximately 80% seen once. Comment on this clone: Its target is not known.

Study observations and caveats: Investigators sequenced only a single tumor region, leaving heterogeneity possible. Uninvolved adjacent lung showed higher T cell clonality than tumor. Turning up in adjacent lung were a median around 50 of the top 100 tumor clones.

The V end lost 3 bases, the J end lost 3 bases, and 18 bases lay between the germline ends. The CDR3 totals 17 residues. CDR1 is WNHNN and CDR2 is SYGVQD in the germline V gene (reference sequence). This sequence originates from a female donor older than 55 with stage II squamous cell lung carcinoma. Sequenced material: peripheral blood, taken before any cancer treatment. This chain joins TRBV10-1 and TRBJ1-5; D not resolved. CDR3 DNA: TGCGCCAGCAGTGAAATGGAGTCACATCGGGACAATCAGCCCCAGCATTTT. Residues: CASSEMESHRDNQPQHF.